The rows below give T cell receptor beta chains drawn from one sample of a study of blood T cell repertoires in COVID-19. Generated by immunoSEQ multiplex PCR, the TCRdb table keeps only in-frame clones and is missing some. The sample holds tens of thousands of clones; 85% to 90% are singletons and the top ten take around 13%. Sequenced input: peripheral blood. The receptors stem from a man in his sixties or seventies with active or convalescent COVID-19. CDR3s leave out the opening cysteine and the closing phenylalanine or tryptophan. The order of the fields is J gene, D gene, V gene, clone size, CDR3 protein. D genes are given only for firm matches. Clone sizes are given selectively: once, few, many, or a class where the clone is expanded.

TRBJ1-1 | TRBD1 | TRBV6-6 | once | ASSSGQGNTEAF
TRBJ1-2 | NA | TRBV7-2 | NA | ASSDLGHGYGYT
TRBJ2-3 | NA | TRBV6-2/TRBV6-3 | NA | ASSSSGSTDTQY
TRBJ2-1 | NA | TRBV28 | NA | ASSPLRSTSYNEQF
TRBJ1-5 | NA | TRBV7-2 | NA | ASSPRGGNQPQH
TRBJ1-2 | NA | TRBV5-4 | NA | ASSRGRDGYT
TRBJ1-1 | NA | TRBV27 | NA | ASSFMGGTEAF
TRBJ1-5 | NA | TRBV10-3 | NA | AISGQDNQPQH
TRBJ1-1 | NA | TRBV5-1 | once | ASSSGDLNTEAF
TRBJ1-1 | NA | TRBV18 | few | ASSPNRLGQSNTEAF
TRBJ1-6 | TRBD1 | TRBV5-4 | NA | ASSTAGTGSYSPLH
TRBJ2-7 | NA | TRBV5-1 | NA | ASSSGQGYEQY
TRBJ1-4 | NA | TRBV5-1 | NA | ASSLGQTNEKLF
TRBJ1-1 | TRBD1 | TRBV11-2 | NA | ASSLTGGNTEAF
TRBJ1-5 | TRBD1 | TRBV19 | NA | ASSMGQGGNQPQH
TRBJ1-3 | TRBD1 | TRBV5-4 | NA | ASTETGEGNTIY
TRBJ2-1 | NA | TRBV14 | NA | ASSLLYNEQF
TRBJ1-1 | NA | TRBV7-2 | NA | ASSSLGGVTEAF
TRBJ1-2 | NA | TRBV2 | few | ASSELGYGYT
TRBJ2-3 | NA | TRBV28 | NA | ASSSPQGPFGVTDTQY
TRBJ2-5 | NA | TRBV25-1 | NA | ASRGAPRETQY
TRBJ1-6 | TRBD1 | TRBV30 | NA | AWTRQGIVTPLH